Each of the 18 T cell receptor beta chains below was sequenced from the same sample in a study of T cell repertoires in cytomegalovirus infection. TCRdb ran MiXCR on the reads and lists one entry per CDR3 protein. The repertoire holds roughly 240,000 distinct CDR3 sequences, 5% to 8.5% seen once, with about 6% in the top ten. Sequencing used PBMCs. These receptors originate from a human donor in good health (CMV status not recorded). Some clones in this sample may be carry-over from other donors' samples.

This clonotype was seen repeatedly, ten times or more. The chain is built from TRBV29-1 and TRBJ1-2; maybe TRBD1 (6 bases). V lost 7 bases and J 3 bases, leaving 30 bases between the germline ends. There are 18 residues in the CDR3. Looked up from germline, CDR1 is SQVTM and CDR2 is ANQGSEA. CDR3 protein: CSARVPLAGAAEDYGYTF. The CDR3 nucleotides are TGCAGCGCTCGGGTCCCCCTGGCAGGGGCCGCTGAAGACTATGGCTACACCTTC. Full variable domain (outside the CDR3, taken from reference TRBV29-1 and TRBJ1-2): SAVISQKPSRDICQRGTSLTIQCQVDSQVTMMFWYRQQPGQSLTLIATANQGSEATYESGFVIDKFPISRPNLTFSTLTVSNMSPEDSSIYLCSARVPLAGAAEDYGYTFGSGTRLTVV.

This clonotype was seen many times. The chain carries TRBV12-3 or TRBV12-4 and TRBJ2-1; perhaps TRBD2 as D (5 bases). The CDR3 is made up of 13 amino acids. V lost 7 bases to trimming and J lost 3 bases, with 10 bases between them. The CDR3, as DNA: TGTGCCAGCATTCGCGGGCTCTACAATGAGCAGTTCTTC. This codes for CASIRGLYNEQFF.

This clonotype was found many times. The rearrangement links TRBV7-2 to TRBJ1-1; D is perhaps TRBD1 (5 bases). The CDR3 runs to 14 residues. The germline gives CDR1 SGHTA, CDR2 FQGNSA. Trimming removed 3 bases at V and 0 bases at J, with 8 bases between. For the CDR3, the DNA is TGTGCCAGCAGCTTGTGGGGGGTGAACACTGAAGCTTTCTTT. This gives the protein CASSLWGVNTEAFF.

The chain carries TRBV28 and TRBJ2-5; D uncertain. V lost 6 bases, J lost 0 bases, and 8 bases lay in between. The CDR3 has 13 residues. The germline gives CDR1 MDHEN, CDR2 SYDVKM. CDR3: CASSNQYQETQYF. The CDR3 bases are TGTGCCAGCAGCAACCAGTACCAAGAGACCCAGTACTTC.

This clonotype appeared many times. The J gene is TRBJ1-4, the V gene TRBV20-1, with 9 bases aligning to TRBD1. V lost 5 bases, J lost 0 bases, and 13 bases stayed unmatched. Germline V CDR1 and CDR2: DFQATT, SNEGSKA (reference sequence). The CDR3 consists of 18 residues. This CDR3 reads CSAPPTQGARATNEKLFF. The CDR3 DNA reads TGCAGTGCTCCACCCACACAGGGGGCGCGAGCAACTAATGAAAAACTGTTTTTT.

This clonotype was seen many times. The chain combines TRBV7-2 with TRBJ2-7; D unclear. The germline V gene encodes CDR1 SGHTA and CDR2 FQGNSA. CDR3 length: 12 amino acids. V was pared by 4 bases and J by 3 bases, with 7 bases between. CDR3 DNA sequence: TGTGCCAGCAGCTCCTCGCACTACGAGCAGTACTTC. Translated: CASSSSHYEQYF.

Ten or more counts support this clonotype. This chain joins TRBV7-2 and TRBJ1-1; TRBD1 might be the D (5 bases). CDR3 length: 15 amino acids. Germline lookup yields CDR1 SGHTA and CDR2 FQGNSA. Between the trimmed V and J ends, which lost 5 bases and 0 bases, there was a span of 13 bases. The CDR3 coding sequence is TGTGCCAGCAGCCCTCGGGGAGGGGTGAACACTGAAGCTTTCTTT. Protein: CASSPRGGVNTEAFF.

This clonotype was found many times. The CDR3 loop reads CASSLAQANTEAFF. CDR3 DNA sequence: TGTGCCAGCAGCTTAGCGCAGGCGAACACTGAAGCTTTCTTT. The chain links TRBV7-2 to TRBJ1-1; no firm D call. Germline CDR1 SGHTA, CDR2 FQGNSA. Trimming left V 0 bases short and J 1 base short, with 6 bases between. The CDR3 is 14 residues long.

This clonotype has at least ten counts. V is TRBV7-9 and J is TRBJ2-1, with TRBD2 matching over 13 bases. V lost 8 bases, J lost 11 bases, and 9 bases stayed unmatched. The germline gives CDR1 SEHNR, CDR2 FQNEAQ (reference sequence). This CDR3 has 14 amino acids. In DNA, the CDR3 is TGTGCCAGCTCCGTACTAGCGGGGGGGTCCCAGCAGTTCTTC. It yields the protein CASSVLAGGSQQFF.

This clonotype occurred many times. The rearrangement links TRBV19 to TRBJ2-6, with TRBD1 matching 8 bases. Trimming took 6 bases from V and 0 from J; bases not matched to a gene: 13. The germline gives CDR1 LNHDA, CDR2 SQIVND (reference sequence). This CDR3 region has 19 residues. As DNA, the CDR3 is TGTGCCAGTAGCCACACCCGGGACAGGATGCTCTCTGGGGCCAACGTCCTGACTTTC. The encoded protein is CASSHTRDRMLSGANVLTF.

The chain combines TRBV10-3 with TRBJ2-3; D uncertain. V gave up 6 bases and J gave up 3 bases, with 7 bases separating them. Germline V gives CDR1 ENHRY, CDR2 SYGVKD. The CDR3 has 12 residues. The CDR3 DNA reads TGTGCCATCAGGAAAGAAACAGATACGCAGTATTTT. It yields the protein CAIRKETDTQYF.

This clonotype was observed many times. The gene calls are TRBV7-2 and TRBJ2-7, with no clear D. The germline V gene encodes CDR1 SGHTA and CDR2 FQGNSA. The CDR3 spans 14 residues. With 0 bases removed from V and 3 bases from J, the gap between germline ends came to 9 bases. This CDR3 reads CASSLARESYEQYF. Here the CDR3 DNA reads TGTGCCAGCAGCTTAGCGCGAGAGAGCTACGAGCAGTACTTC.

In its sample, this clonotype was seen many times. The genes are TRBV6-5 and TRBJ1-5; 9 bases map to TRBD1. This CDR3 contains 14 residues. The V gene's germline CDR1 is MNHEY and CDR2 SVGAGI. The V segment lost 6 bases and the J segment 4 bases; nucleotides outside the gene matches: 4. The CDR3 region has the DNA TGTGCCAGCAGGGGGACAGGGAAGAATCAGCCCCAGCATTTT. This gives the protein CASRGTGKNQPQHF.

This clonotype was seen many times. The chain couples TRBV10-3 to TRBJ1-5, with no clear D. The V end lost 3 bases, the J end lost 3 bases, and 12 bases lay between the germline ends. The germline V gene has CDR1 ENHRY and CDR2 SYGVKD. The CDR3 covers 15 residues. The CDR3 loop is CAISDGRKLNQPQHF. CDR3 bases: TGTGCCATCAGTGATGGACGGAAACTCAATCAGCCCCAGCATTTT.

The sample holds many counts of this clonotype. V and J are TRBV18 and TRBJ2-7; no clear D gene. V was trimmed by 6 bases and J by 1 base, leaving 7 bases between them. Germline-derived CDR1 and CDR2 are KGHSH and LQKENI. The CDR3 consists of 12 residues. Here the CDR3 DNA reads TGTGCCAGCTCCCCTTATTCCTACGAGCAGTACTTC. Amino acids: CASSPYSYEQYF.

In its sample, this clonotype was seen many times. The rearrangement joins TRBV7-2 to TRBJ2-7; the D gene is possibly TRBD2 (5 bases). Germline CDR1 reads SGHTA; CDR2 reads FQGNSA. The length of the CDR3 is 14 residues. Trimming removed 5 bases from V and 6 bases from J, with 17 bases in between. Written as DNA, the CDR3 is TGTGCCAGCAGCCCCCGGACTGGGCTGCTCGAGCAGTACTTC. This translates into CASSPRTGLLEQYF.

This clonotype was recorded many times. The V and J genes are TRBV7-2 and TRBJ2-1; D might be TRBD1 or TRBD2, each matching 5 bases. The CDR3 is 17 amino acids. V gave up 5 bases and J gave up 7 bases, with 24 bases separating them. Germline CDR1 SGHTA, CDR2 FQGNSA. CDR3 protein: CASSPLTGTRASNEQFF. The CDR3 DNA reads TGTGCCAGCAGCCCGCTAACCGGGACCAGGGCATCAAATGAGCAGTTCTTC.

This clonotype was seen repeatedly, ten times or more. The rearrangement links TRBV6-2 or TRBV6-3 to TRBJ1-1; D is possibly TRBD1 (6 bases). The CDR3 has 13 amino acids. Germline values: CDR1 MNHEY, CDR2 SVGEGT. Trimming took 4 bases from V and 3 from J, leaving 9 bases between them. CDR3 protein: CASSFEGDTEAFF. In nucleotides, the CDR3 is TGTGCCAGCAGTTTTGAGGGGGACACTGAAGCTTTCTTT.